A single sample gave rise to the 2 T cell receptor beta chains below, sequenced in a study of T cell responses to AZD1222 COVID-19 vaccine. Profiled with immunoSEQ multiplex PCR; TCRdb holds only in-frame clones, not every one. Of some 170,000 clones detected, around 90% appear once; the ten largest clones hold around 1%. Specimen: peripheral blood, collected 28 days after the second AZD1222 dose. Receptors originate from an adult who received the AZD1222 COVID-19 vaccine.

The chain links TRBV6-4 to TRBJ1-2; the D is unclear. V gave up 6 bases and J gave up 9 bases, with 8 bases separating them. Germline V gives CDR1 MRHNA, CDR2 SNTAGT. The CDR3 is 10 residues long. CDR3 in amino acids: CASRGSRYTF. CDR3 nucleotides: TGTGCCAGCAGGGGCAGCCGCTACACCTTC.

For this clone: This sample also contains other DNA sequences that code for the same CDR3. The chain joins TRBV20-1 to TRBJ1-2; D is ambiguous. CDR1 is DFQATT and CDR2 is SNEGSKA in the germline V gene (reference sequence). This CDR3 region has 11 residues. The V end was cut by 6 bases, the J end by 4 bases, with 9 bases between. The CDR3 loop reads CSAREGYGYTF. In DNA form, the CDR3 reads TGCAGTGCCCGGGAGGGCTATGGCTACACCTTC.